This TCR beta chain was profiled in a study of PD-L1 blockade in urothelial cancer. Time point meaning: pretreatment peripheral blood. Measured with immunoSEQ multiplex PCR; TCRdb has only the in-frame clones, and not every one. The table includes roughly 95,000 clones, around 86% detected once. This receptor was taken from a man in his sixties with urothelial cancer. The sequenced sample was PBMCs, obtained around atezolizumab (anti-PD-L1) treatment.

CDR3: CASRLTGLSPYEQYF. Here the CDR3 DNA reads TGTGCCAGCAGACTAACAGGCCTCTCCCCCTACGAGCAGTACTTC. The J gene is TRBJ2-7, the V gene TRBV6-6; D perhaps matches TRBD1 (5 bases). Trimming removed 6 bases from V and 2 bases from J, with 17 bases in between. CDR3 length: 15 residues. CDR1 is MNHNY, CDR2 SVGAGI, per germline (reference sequence).